This T cell receptor (beta chain) was identified in a study of neurological immune-mediated disorders. In the study overall: The roughly 34 multiple sclerosis patients comprised some 31 that were relapsing-remitting and 3 that were secondary progressive.

Template-switch 5'RACE cDNA synthesis added a 10-nucleotide unique molecular identifier. TCRdb re-called the 5' RACE reads through MiXCR, storing one row per CDR3 protein. The sample holds 70,000 or so distinct CDR3 sequences, around 3% seen once. The sample holds a few counts of this clonotype. The junction does not match germline at one end; this may be a read error. The V gene's germline CDR1 is SGHRS and CDR2 YFSETQ. The CDR3 has 13 residues. Unsorted libraries came from 2 million PBMCs stored at -80 °C. The sample taken for sequencing was PBMCs. The chain combines TRBV5-1 with TRBJ1-5; D uncertain. This clonotype was sampled from a woman in her 50s with multiple sclerosis. The CDR3 region has the DNA TGCGCCAGCAGTTGGGAGAGCAATAAGACCCAGAATTTT. This sequence encodes CASSWESNKTQNF.